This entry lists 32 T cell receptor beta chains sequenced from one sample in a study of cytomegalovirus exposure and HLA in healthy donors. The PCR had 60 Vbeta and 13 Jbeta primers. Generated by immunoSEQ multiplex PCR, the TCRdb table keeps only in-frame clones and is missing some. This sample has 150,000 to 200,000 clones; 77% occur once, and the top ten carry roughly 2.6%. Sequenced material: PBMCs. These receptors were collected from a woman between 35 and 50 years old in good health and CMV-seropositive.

CDR3 in amino acids: CASSPPGQTNSPLHF. In DNA form, the CDR3 reads TGCGCCAGCAGTCCTCCGGGACAGACCAATTCACCCCTCCACTTT. The V gene is TRBV23-1, the J gene TRBJ1-6, with 7 bases aligning to TRBD1. TRBV23-1 is sorted into the ORF group, with uncertain function. J gave up 7 bases and V 4 bases, and 7 bases lay outside the gene matches. This CDR3 is 15 amino acids long.

CDR3 nucleotide sequence: TGTGCCAGCAGCTCCGAGGGAAGGGGGCTCTTTCAGCCCCAGCATTTT. It is translated as CASSSEGRGLFQPQHF. J is TRBJ1-5 and V is TRBV11-2, with 7 bases identical to TRBD1. CDR1 SGHAT and CDR2 FQNNGV come from the germline V gene. The J segment lost 6 bases and the V segment lost 4 bases, leaving 12 bases of the junction unmatched. The CDR3 covers 16 residues.

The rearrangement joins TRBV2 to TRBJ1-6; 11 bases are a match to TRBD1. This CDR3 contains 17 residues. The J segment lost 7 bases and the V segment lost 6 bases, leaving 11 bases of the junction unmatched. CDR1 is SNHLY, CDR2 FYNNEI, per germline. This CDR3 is CASSRRGRDRGNSPLHF. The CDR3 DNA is TGTGCCAGCAGCCGCCGGGGTCGGGACAGGGGGAATTCACCCCTCCACTTT.

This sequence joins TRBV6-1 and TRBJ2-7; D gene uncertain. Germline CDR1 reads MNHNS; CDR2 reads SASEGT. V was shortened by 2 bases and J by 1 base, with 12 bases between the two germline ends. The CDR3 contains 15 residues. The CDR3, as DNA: TGTGCCAGCAGTGAAATCACGAGATTATCCTACGAGCAGTACTTC. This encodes CASSEITRLSYEQYF.

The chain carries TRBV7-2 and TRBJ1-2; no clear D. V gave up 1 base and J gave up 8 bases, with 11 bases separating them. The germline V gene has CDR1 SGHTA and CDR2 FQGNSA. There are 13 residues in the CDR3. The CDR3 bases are TGTGCCAGCAGCTTAGATAGTCAGGTCGGCTACACCTTC. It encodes CASSLDSQVGYTF. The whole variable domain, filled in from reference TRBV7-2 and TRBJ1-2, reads GAGVSQSPSNKVTEKGKDVELRCDPISGHTALYWYRQSLGQGLEFLIYFQGNSAPDKSGLPSDRFSAERTGGSVSTLTIQRTQQEDSAVYLCASSLDSQVGYTFGSGTRLTVV.

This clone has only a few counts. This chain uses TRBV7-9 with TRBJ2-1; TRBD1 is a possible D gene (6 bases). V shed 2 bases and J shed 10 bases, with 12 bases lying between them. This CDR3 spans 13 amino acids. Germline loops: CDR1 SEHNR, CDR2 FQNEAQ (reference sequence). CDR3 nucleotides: TGTGCCAGCAGCTTAATTTACGGGACAGAGCAGTTCTTC. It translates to CASSLIYGTEQFF. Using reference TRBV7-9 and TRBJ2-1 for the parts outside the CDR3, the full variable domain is DTGVSQNPRHKITKRGQNVTFRCDPISEHNRLYWYRQTLGQGPEFLTYFQNEAQLEKSRLLSDRFSAERPKGSFSTLEIQRTEQGDSAMYLCASSLIYGTEQFFGPGTRLTVL.

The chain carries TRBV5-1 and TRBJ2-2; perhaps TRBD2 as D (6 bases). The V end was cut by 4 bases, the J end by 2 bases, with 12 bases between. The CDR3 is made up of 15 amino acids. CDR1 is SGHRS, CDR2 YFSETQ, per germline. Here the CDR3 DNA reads TGCGCCAGCAGCCCGGAGGGGACTAACACCGGGGAGCTGTTTTTT. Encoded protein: CASSPEGTNTGELFF.

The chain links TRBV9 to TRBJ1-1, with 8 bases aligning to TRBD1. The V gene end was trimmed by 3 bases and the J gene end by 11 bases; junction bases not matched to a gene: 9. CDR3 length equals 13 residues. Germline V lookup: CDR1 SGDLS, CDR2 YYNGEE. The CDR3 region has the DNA TGTGCCAGCAGCGCAGGGACAGGTGAAATGGCTTTCTTT. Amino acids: CASSAGTGEMAFF. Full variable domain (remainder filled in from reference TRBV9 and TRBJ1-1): DSGVTQTPKHLITATGQRVTLRCSPRSGDLSVYWYQQSLDQGLQFLIQYYNGEERAKGNILERFSAQQFPDLHSELNLSSLELGDSALYFCASSAGTGEMAFFGQGTRLTVV.

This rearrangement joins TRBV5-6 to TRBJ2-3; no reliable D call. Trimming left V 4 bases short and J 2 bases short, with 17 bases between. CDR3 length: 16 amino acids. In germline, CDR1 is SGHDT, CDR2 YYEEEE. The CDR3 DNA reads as TGTGCCAGCAGCACCCTGACAAAGTCCCTCACAGATACGCAGTATTTT. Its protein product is CASSTLTKSLTDTQYF.

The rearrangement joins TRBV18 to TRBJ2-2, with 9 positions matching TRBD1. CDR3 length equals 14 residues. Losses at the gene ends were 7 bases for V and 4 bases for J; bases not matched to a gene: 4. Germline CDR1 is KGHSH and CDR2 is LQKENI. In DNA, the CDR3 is TGTGCCAGCTACCTGACAGGGGGCACCGGGGAGCTGTTTTTT. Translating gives CASYLTGGTGELFF. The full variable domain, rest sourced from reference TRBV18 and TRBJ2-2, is NAGVMQNPRHLVRRRGQEARLRCSPMKGHSHVYWYRQLPEEGLKFMVYLQKENIIDESGMPKERFSAEFPKEGPSILRIQQVVRGDSAAYFCASYLTGGTGELFFGEGSRLTVL.

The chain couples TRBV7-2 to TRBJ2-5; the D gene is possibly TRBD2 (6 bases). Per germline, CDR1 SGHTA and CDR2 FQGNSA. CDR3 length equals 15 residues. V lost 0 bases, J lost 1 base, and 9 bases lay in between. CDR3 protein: CASSLAGGRQETQYF. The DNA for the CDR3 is TGTGCCAGCAGCTTAGCGGGGGGACGCCAAGAGACCCAGTACTTC.

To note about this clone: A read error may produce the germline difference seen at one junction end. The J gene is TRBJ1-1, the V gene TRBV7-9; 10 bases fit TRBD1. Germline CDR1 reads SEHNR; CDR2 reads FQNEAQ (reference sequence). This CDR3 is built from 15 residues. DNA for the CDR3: TGTTCCAGCAGCTCGACCGGGACAGGGGCCACTGAAGCTTTCTTT. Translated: CSSSSTGTGATEAFF.

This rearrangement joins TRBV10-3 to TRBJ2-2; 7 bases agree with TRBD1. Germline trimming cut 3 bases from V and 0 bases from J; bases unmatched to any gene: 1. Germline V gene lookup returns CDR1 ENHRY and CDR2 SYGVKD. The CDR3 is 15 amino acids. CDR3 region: CAISDGQANTGELFF. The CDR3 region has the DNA TGTGCCATCAGTGATGGACAGGCGAACACCGGGGAGCTGTTTTTT.

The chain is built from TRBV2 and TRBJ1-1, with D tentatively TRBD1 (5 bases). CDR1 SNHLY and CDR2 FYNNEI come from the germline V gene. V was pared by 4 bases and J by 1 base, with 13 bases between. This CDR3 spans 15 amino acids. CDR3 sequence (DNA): TGTGCCAGCAGTGTTGAACAGGCCCAGAACACTGAAGCTTTCTTT. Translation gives CASSVEQAQNTEAFF.

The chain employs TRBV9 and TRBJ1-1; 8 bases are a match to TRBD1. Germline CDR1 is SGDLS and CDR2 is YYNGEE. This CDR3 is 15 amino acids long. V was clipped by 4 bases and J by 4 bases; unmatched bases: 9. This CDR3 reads CASSNRQGTSTEAFF. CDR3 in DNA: TGTGCCAGCAGCAACCGACAGGGGACGAGCACTGAAGCTTTCTTT.

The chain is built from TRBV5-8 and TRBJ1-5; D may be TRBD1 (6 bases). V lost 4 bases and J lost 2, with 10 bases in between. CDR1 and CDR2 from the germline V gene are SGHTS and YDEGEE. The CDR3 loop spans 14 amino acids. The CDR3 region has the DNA TGTGCCAGCAGCCAGGGGTTTCGCAATCAGCCCCAGCATTTT. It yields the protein CASSQGFRNQPQHF.

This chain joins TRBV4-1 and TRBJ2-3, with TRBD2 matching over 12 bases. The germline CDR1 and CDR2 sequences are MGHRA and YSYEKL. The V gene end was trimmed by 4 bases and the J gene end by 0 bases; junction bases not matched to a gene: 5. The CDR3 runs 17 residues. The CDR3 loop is CASSPRTSGESTDTQYF. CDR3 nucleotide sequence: TGCGCCAGCAGCCCGCGGACTAGCGGGGAAAGCACAGATACGCAGTATTTT.

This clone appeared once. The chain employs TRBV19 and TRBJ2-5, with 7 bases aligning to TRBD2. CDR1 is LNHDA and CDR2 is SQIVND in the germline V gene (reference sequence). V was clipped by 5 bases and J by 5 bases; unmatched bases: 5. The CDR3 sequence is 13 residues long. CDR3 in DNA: TGTGCCAGTAGTCTAGCGGAGCTGGAGACCCAGTACTTC. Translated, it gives CASSLAELETQYF.

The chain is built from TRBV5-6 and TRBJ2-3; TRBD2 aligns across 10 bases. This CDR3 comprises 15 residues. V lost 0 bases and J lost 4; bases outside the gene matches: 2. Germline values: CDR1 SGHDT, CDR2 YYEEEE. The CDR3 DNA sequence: TGTGCCAGCAGCTTGGCTAGCGGGAGCGCAGATACGCAGTATTTT. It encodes CASSLASGSADTQYF.

As DNA, the CDR3 is TGCACCAGCAGCCGGGACTATCCCACAGATACGCAGTATTTT. Translating it yields CTSSRDYPTDTQYF. The rearrangement joins TRBV1 to TRBJ2-3; no DNA check was done on the table's D call, TRBD2. TRBV1 is termed a pseudogene. The CDR3 totals 14 residues.

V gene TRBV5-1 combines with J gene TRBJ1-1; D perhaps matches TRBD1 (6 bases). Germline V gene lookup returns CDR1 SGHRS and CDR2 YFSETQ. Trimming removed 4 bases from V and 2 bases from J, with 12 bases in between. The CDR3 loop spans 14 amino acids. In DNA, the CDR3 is TGCGCCAGCAGCCCTGGGGGGGCAAACACTGAAGCTTTCTTT. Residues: CASSPGGANTEAFF.

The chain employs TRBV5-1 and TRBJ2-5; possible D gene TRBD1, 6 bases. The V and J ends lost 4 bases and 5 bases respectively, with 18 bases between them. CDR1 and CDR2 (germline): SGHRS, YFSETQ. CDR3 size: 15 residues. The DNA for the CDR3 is TGCGCCAGCAGCATTAGCCCAGGGGATGGGGAGACCCAGTACTTC. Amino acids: CASSISPGDGETQYF. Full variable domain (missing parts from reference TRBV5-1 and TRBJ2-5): KAGVTQTPRYLIKTRGQQVTLSCSPISGHRSVSWYQQTPGQGLQFLFEYFSETQRNKGNFPGRFSGRQFSNSRSEMNVSTLELGDSALYLCASSISPGDGETQYFGPGTRLLVL.

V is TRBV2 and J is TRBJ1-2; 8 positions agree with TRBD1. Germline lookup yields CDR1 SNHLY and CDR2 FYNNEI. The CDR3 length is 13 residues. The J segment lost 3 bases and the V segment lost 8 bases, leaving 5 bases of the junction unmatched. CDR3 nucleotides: TGTGCCAGCGGTGGACAGGGTGACTATGGCTACACCTTC. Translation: CASGGQGDYGYTF.

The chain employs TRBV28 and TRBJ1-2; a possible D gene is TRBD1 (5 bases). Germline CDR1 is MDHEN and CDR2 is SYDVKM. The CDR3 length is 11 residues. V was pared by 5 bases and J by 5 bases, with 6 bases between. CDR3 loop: CASSRGYGYTF. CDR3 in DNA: TGTGCCAGCAGTCGGGGGTATGGCTACACCTTC.

The CDR3 DNA is TGTGCCAGCAGCCCTACACATGCCAAACAGGCGCCCTTCTCCTACGAGCAGTACTTC. The encoded protein is CASSPTHAKQAPFSYEQYF. The chain is built from TRBV7-6 and TRBJ2-7; D is possibly TRBD1 (5 bases). V was trimmed by 5 bases and J by 0 bases, leaving 26 bases between them. This CDR3 contains 19 residues. The germline V gene encodes CDR1 SGHVS and CDR2 FNYEAQ.

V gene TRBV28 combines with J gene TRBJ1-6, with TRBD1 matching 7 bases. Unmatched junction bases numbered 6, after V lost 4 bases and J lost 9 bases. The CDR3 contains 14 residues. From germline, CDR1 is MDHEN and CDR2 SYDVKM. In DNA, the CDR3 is TGTGCCAGCAGTTCGACAGGGTGGGTTTCACCCCTCCACTTT. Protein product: CASSSTGWVSPLHF.

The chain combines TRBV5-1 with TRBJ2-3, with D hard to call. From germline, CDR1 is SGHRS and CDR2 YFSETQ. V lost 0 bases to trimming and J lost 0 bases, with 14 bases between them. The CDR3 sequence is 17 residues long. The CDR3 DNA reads TGCGCCAGCAGCTTGGCCGAGGCTCCCCAGAGCACAGATACGCAGTATTTT. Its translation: CASSLAEAPQSTDTQYF.

CDR3 coding DNA: TGTGCCAGCAGCCCCCAGGGCAGGGGCAATCAGCCCCAGCATTTT. This codes for CASSPQGRGNQPQHF. The V and J genes are TRBV28 and TRBJ1-5; tentative D call: TRBD1 (5 bases). The CDR3 extends over 15 amino acids. Trimming cost V 6 bases and J 2 bases, with 14 bases left between them. In germline, CDR1 is MDHEN, CDR2 SYDVKM.

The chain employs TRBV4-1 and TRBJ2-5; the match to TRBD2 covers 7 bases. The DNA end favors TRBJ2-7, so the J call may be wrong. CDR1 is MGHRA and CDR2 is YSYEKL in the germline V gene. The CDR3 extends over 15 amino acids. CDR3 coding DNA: TGCGCCAGCAGCTCCAGACTAGCCGGACCCTACGAGCAGTACTTC. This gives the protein CASSSRLAGPYEQYF.

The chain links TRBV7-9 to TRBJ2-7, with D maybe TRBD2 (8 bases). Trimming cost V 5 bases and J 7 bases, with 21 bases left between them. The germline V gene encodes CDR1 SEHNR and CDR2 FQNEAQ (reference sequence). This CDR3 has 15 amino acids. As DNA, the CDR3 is TGTGCCAGCAGCCCCGGGAGGGGGCCTGCGGGGGAGCAGTACTTC. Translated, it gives CASSPGRGPAGEQYF. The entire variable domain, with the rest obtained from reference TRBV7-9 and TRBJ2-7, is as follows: DTGVSQNPRHKITKRGQNVTFRCDPISEHNRLYWYRQTLGQGPEFLTYFQNEAQLEKSRLLSDRFSAERPKGSFSTLEIQRTEQGDSAMYLCASSPGRGPAGEQYFGPGTRLTVT.

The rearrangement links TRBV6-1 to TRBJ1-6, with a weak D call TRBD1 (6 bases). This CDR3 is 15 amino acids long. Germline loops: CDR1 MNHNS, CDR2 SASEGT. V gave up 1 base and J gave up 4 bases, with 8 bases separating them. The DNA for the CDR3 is TGTGCCAGCAGTGAAGGGACAGCTTATAATTCACCCCTCCACTTT. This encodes CASSEGTAYNSPLHF.

CDR3 sequence (DNA): TGCGCCAGCTCGAACAGGAACACCGGGGAGCTGTTTTTT. Its translation: CASSNRNTGELFF. The chain couples TRBV23-1 to TRBJ2-2; no clear D. TRBV23-1 is labeled an ORF, and its function is uncertain. V lost 8 bases and J lost 1, with 8 bases in between. The CDR3 contains 13 residues.